This T cell receptor beta chain derives from a study of T-cell memory formation after mild COVID-19. Comment on this clonotype: Its specificity is not known.

Overall study findings and caveats: There were some responding clones in pre-infection memory, which suggested that cross-reactive memory had joined. Clones contracting over day 15 to 85 were CD4/CD8 balanced, with later expanders leaning CD4+.

TCRdb itself ran the 5' RACE reads through MiXCR, one entry per CDR3 protein. The sample includes hundreds of thousands of distinct CDR3 sequences, around 30% of them seen just once. V lost 5 bases, J lost 10 bases, and 23 bases lay in between. The CDR3 extends over 15 amino acids. CDR1 is MNHEY and CDR2 is SVGAGI in the germline V gene. This sequence was found in an adult woman who had mild COVID-19 (a few samples of this study predate the infection). Cell type and time point are not known. The specimen sequenced was PBMCs or a T cell subset sorted from them (not recorded which). V is TRBV6-5 and J is TRBJ1-1; tentative D call: TRBD1 (5 bases). The CDR3 reads CASSPRVEGAPGAFF. CDR3 DNA: TGTGCCAGCAGTCCACGCGTCGAAGGGGCCCCAGGAGCTTTCTTT.